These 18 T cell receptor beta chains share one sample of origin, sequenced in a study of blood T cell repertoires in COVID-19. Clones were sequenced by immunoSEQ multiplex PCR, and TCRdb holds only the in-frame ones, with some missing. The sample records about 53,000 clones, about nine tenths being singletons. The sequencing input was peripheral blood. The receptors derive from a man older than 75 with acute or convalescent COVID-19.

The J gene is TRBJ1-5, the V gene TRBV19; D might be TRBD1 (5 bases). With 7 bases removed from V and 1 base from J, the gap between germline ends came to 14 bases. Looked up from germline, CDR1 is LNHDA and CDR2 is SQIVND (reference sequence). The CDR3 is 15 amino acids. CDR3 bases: TGTGCCAGTAAGGCAGGGATGTTAAGCAATCAGCCCCAGCATTTT. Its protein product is CASKAGMLSNQPQHF.

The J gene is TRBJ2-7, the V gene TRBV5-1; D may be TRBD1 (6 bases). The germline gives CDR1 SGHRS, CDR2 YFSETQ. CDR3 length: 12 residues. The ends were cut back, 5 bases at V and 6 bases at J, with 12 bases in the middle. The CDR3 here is CASRGTLLEQYF. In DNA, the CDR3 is TGCGCCAGCAGGGGGACACTCCTCGAGCAGTACTTC.

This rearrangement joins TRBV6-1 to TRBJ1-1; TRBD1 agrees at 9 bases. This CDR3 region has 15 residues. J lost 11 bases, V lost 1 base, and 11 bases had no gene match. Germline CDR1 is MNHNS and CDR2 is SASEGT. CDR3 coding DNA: TGTGCCAGCAGTGAAGAGGACAGGGGCAACCGTAAGGCTTTCTTT. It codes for CASSEEDRGNRKAFF.

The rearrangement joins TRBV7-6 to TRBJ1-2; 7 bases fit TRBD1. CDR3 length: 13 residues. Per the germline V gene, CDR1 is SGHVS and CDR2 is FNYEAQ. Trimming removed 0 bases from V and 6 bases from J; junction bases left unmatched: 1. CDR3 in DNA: TGTGCCAGCAGCTTAGCCGGACAGGATGGCTACACCTTC. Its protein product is CASSLAGQDGYTF.

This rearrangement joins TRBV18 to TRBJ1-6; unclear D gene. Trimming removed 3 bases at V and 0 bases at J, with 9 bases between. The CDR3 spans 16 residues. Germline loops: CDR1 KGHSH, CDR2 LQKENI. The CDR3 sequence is CASSPRGSSYNSPLHF. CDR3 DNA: TGTGCCAGCTCACCCCGAGGGAGCTCCTATAATTCACCCCTCCACTTT.

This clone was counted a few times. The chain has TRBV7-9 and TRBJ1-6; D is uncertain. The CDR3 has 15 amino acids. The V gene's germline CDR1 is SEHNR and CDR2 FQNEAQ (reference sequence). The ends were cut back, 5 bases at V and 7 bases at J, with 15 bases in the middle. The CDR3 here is CASSPRASQNSPLHF. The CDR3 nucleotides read TGTGCCAGCAGCCCACGGGCTAGCCAGAATTCACCCCTCCACTTT.

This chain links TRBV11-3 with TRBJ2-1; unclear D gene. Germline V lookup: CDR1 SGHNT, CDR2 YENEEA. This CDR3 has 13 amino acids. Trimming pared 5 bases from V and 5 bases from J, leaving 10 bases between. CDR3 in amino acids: CASSIGVHNEQFF. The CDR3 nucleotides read TGTGCCAGCAGCATCGGTGTACACAATGAGCAGTTCTTC.

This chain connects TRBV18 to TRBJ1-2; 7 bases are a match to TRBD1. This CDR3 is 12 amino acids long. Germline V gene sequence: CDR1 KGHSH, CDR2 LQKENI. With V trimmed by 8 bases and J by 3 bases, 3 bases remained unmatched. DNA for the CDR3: TGTGCCAGCAGGGGGCAGGACTATGGCTACACCTTC. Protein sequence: CASRGQDYGYTF. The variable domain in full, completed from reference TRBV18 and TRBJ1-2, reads NAGVMQNPRHLVRRRGQEARLRCSPMKGHSHVYWYRQLPEEGLKFMVYLQKENIIDESGMPKERFSAEFPKEGPSILRIQQVVRGDSAAYFCASRGQDYGYTFGSGTRLTVV.

The CDR3 protein is CASGLQGSSYNEQFF. CDR3 DNA sequence: TGTGCTAGTGGTTTACAGGGCAGCTCCTACAATGAGCAGTTCTTC. The chain joins TRBV12-5 to TRBJ2-1; tentative D call: TRBD1 (6 bases). Looked up from germline, CDR1 is LGHNT and CDR2 is FRNRAP. The CDR3 length is 15 residues. The ends were cut back, 3 bases at V and 0 bases at J, with 9 bases in the middle.

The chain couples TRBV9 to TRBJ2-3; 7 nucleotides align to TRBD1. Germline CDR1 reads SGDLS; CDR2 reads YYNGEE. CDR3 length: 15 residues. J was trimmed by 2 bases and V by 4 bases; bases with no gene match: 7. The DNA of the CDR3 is TGTGCCAGCAGCCCTTACAGGGGTGTCACAGATACGCAGTATTTT. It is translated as CASSPYRGVTDTQYF.

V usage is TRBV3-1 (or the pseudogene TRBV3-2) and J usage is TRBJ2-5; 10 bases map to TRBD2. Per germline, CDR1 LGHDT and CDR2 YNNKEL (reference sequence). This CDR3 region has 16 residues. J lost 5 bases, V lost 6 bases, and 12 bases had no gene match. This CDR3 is CASRNSQRGGRETQYF. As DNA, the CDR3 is TGTGCCAGCAGAAACTCCCAGCGGGGGGGCCGGGAGACCCAGTACTTC.

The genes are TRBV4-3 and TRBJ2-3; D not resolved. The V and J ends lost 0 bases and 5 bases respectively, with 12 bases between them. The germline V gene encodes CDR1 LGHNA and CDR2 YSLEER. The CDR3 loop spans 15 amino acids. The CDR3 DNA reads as TGCGCCAGCAGCCAAGAACCGGCCACTATAGATACGCAGTATTTT. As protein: CASSQEPATIDTQYF.

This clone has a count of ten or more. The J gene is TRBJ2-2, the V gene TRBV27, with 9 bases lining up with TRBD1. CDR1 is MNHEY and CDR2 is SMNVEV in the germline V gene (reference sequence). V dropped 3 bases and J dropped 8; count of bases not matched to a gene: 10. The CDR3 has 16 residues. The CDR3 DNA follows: TGTGCCAGCAGTTTCGCCGGGACAGGGAAAATGGGGGAGCTGTTTTTT. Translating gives CASSFAGTGKMGELFF.

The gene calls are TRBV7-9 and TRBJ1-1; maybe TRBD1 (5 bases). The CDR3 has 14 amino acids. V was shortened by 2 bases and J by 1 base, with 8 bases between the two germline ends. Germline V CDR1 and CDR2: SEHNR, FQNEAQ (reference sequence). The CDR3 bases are TGTGCCAGCAGCTTACCGACAGCGAACACTGAAGCTTTCTTT. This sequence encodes CASSLPTANTEAFF.

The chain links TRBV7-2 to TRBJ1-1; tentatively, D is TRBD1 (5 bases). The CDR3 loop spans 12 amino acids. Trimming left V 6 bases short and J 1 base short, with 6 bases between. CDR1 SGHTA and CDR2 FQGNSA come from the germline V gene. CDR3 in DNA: TGTGCCAGCAGGGGGGGGAACACTGAAGCTTTCTTT. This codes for CASRGGNTEAFF.

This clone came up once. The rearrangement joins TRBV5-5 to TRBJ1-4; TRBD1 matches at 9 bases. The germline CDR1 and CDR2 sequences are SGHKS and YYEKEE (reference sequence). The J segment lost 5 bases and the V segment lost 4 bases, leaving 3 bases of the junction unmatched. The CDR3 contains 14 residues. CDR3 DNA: TGTGCCAGCAGCCTCGGGACAGGGAATGAAAAACTGTTTTTT. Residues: CASSLGTGNEKLFF.

CDR3 sequence: CASSAYSGANVLTF. The CDR3 nucleotides are TGTGCCAGCAGCGCCTACTCTGGGGCCAACGTCCTGACTTTC. The chain combines TRBV7-2 with TRBJ2-6; D gene unclear. Trimming removed 5 bases at V and 0 bases at J, with 5 bases between. This CDR3 comprises 14 residues. Per the germline V gene, CDR1 is SGHTA and CDR2 is FQGNSA.

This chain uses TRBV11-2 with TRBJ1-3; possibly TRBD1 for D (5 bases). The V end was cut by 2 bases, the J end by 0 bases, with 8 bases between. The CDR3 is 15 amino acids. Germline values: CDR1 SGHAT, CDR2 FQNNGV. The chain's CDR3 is CASSLSGFSGNTIYF. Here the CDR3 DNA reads TGTGCCAGCAGCTTATCAGGGTTCTCTGGAAACACCATATATTTT.